Below, 18 T cell receptor beta chains from the same sample are listed, as sequenced in a study of CD8 T cells in ankylosing spondylitis. TCRdb redid the calling of the 5' RACE reads with MiXCR, one entry per CDR3 protein. The sample holds some 200,000 distinct CDR3 sequences, around a quarter seen once. What was sequenced was blood, either unsorted or a sorted T cell fraction (not recorded which). These receptors all stem from a male donor with ankylosing spondylitis or in good health (not recorded which).

This clonotype was recorded many times. V is TRBV5-1 and J is TRBJ2-5; a possible D gene is TRBD1 (5 bases). V lost 3 bases, J lost 5 bases, and 11 bases lay in between. CDR1 is SGHRS, CDR2 YFSETQ, per germline. The CDR3 is 13 residues long. The CDR3 DNA follows: TGCGCCAGCAGCTCCCAGGGCGTGGAGACCCAGTACTTC. This sequence encodes CASSSQGVETQYF.

Notes on this clonotype: A much larger clone differs by one base, so this may be a read error. Because it lacks the conserved phenylalanine or tryptophan at the end, this CDR3 is likely a read error. This sequence joins TRBV20-1 and TRBJ1-1; the D gene is possibly TRBD1 (6 bases). Germline CDR1 DFQATT, CDR2 SNEGSKA (reference sequence). There are 16 residues in the CDR3. V lost 6 bases to trimming and J lost 5 bases, with 25 bases between them. The CDR3 region is CSAPPRRGPRSTEAFI. CDR3 DNA sequence: TGCAGTGCCCCTCCCCGCAGGGGTCCCCGAAGTACTGAAGCTTTCATT.

With regard to this clonotype: This could be a read error, since a much larger clone is one nucleotide away. V and J are TRBV5-5 and TRBJ1-1; D is undetermined. The CDR3 length is 13 residues. The germline gives CDR1 SGHKS, CDR2 YYEKEE (reference sequence). The CDR3 sequence: CASSLDAEEGASF. In DNA, the CDR3 is TGTGCCAGCAGCTTGGACGCGGAAGAAGGAGCTTCCTTT.

The rearrangement uses TRBV13 and TRBJ2-3, with TRBD2 matching 13 bases. Germline CDR1 and CDR2: PRHDT and FYEKMQ (reference sequence). The J segment lost 4 bases and the V segment lost 11 bases, leaving 18 bases of the junction unmatched. This CDR3 has 18 residues. The CDR3 DNA is TGTGCCTTCAGCCTCGCCTGGACTAGCGGGAGAGGGGCAGATACGCAGTATTTT. Its translation is CAFSLAWTSGRGADTQYF. The full variable domain, completed using reference TRBV13 and TRBJ2-3, is AAGVIQSPRHLIKEKRETATLKCYPIPRHDTVYWYQQGPGQDPQFLISFYEKMQSDKGSIPDRFSAQQFSDYHSELNMSSLELGDSALYFCAFSLAWTSGRGADTQYFGPGTRLTVL.

The sample holds many counts of this clonotype. The rearrangement uses TRBV7-9 and TRBJ2-1, with D uncertain. Germline values: CDR1 SEHNR, CDR2 FQNEAQ (reference sequence). CDR3 length: 15 residues. Between the trimmed V and J ends, which lost 1 base and 3 bases, there was a span of 10 bases. The CDR3 DNA follows: TGTGCCAGCAGCTTAGTGGACGGTATCTACAATGAGCAGTTCTTC. Its translation is CASSLVDGIYNEQFF.

The genes are TRBV7-2 and TRBJ2-7, with D possibly being TRBD2 (5 bases). V lost 4 bases and J lost 4, with 11 bases in between. CDR3 size: 13 residues. Germline assignment: CDR1 SGHTA and CDR2 FQGNSA. For the CDR3, the DNA is TGTGCCAGCAGCTCAAGGGCGGGTTACGAGCAGTACTTC. It yields the protein CASSSRAGYEQYF. The full variable domain, rest sourced from reference TRBV7-2 and TRBJ2-7, is GAGVSQSPSNKVTEKGKDVELRCDPISGHTALYWYRQSLGQGLEFLIYFQGNSAPDKSGLPSDRFSAERTGGSVSTLTIQRTQQEDSAVYLCASSSRAGYEQYFGPGTRLTVT.

This chain joins TRBV5-1 and TRBJ1-6; maybe TRBD1 (6 bases). The CDR3 loop spans 16 amino acids. The V and J ends lost 2 bases and 6 bases respectively, with 15 bases between them. Germline V gene sequence: CDR1 SGHRS, CDR2 YFSETQ. For the CDR3, the DNA is TGCGCCAGCAGCTTAGATGGCAGGGGCGTTAATTCACCCCTCCACTTT. Translation: CASSLDGRGVNSPLHF.

Concerning this clonotype itself: Germline is not matched at one junction end, which may reflect a read error. This chain connects TRBV29-1 to TRBJ2-1; 11 bases fit TRBD2. The CDR3 covers 18 residues. Germline CDR1 is SQVTM and CDR2 is ANQGSEA. The CDR3, as DNA: TGCAGCGGTGAAACCGGGACTAGCGGAATGAGCTCCTACAATGAGCAGTTCTTC. Its translation is CSGETGTSGMSSYNEQFF.

Worth noting for this clonotype: A much more abundant neighbour one base away suggests this may be a read error. V is TRBV6-5 and J is TRBJ2-5, with 7 bases that match TRBD2. Germline V gene sequence: CDR1 MNHEY, CDR2 SVGAGI. The CDR3 is made up of 14 amino acids. V lost 8 bases to trimming and J lost 4 bases; unmatched junction nucleotides: 10. The CDR3 loop is CASGSAGRAETQYF. CDR3 in DNA: TGTGCCAGCGGTTCCGCGGGGAGGGCAGAGACCCAGTACTTC.

The CDR3 here is CASSLISRSDRSADEQFF. In DNA, the CDR3 is TGCGCCAGCAGCTTGATCAGTAGATCTGATCGTAGCGCCGATGAGCAGTTCTTC. V is TRBV5-1 and J is TRBJ2-1; D may be TRBD2 (5 bases). In germline, CDR1 is SGHRS, CDR2 YFSETQ. The CDR3 is 18 amino acids. Trimming removed 1 base at V and 8 bases at J, with 25 bases between.

The sample holds many counts of this clonotype. The chain couples TRBV5-1 to TRBJ2-3; D unresolved. The CDR3 loop spans 15 amino acids. The germline V gene has CDR1 SGHRS and CDR2 YFSETQ. V gave up 4 bases and J gave up 1 base, with 13 bases separating them. The DNA of the CDR3 is TGCGCCAGCAGCGGGCTAGTCGCCGGCACAGATACGCAGTATTTT. This codes for CASSGLVAGTDTQYF.

Remarks on this clonotype: This may stem from a read error, because a much larger clone lies one nucleotide away. Since no conserved phenylalanine or tryptophan closes the CDR3, a read error is the likely cause. The chain is built from TRBV20-1 and TRBJ2-5, with D perhaps being TRBD1 or TRBD2 (5 bases each). The CDR3 has 13 residues. Germline V gene data show CDR1 as DFQATT and CDR2 as SNEGSKA (reference sequence). Deletions cut 6 bases from V and 1 base from J, with 12 bases between. The CDR3 nucleotides read TGCAGTGCCATGGCAGGGAGCCAAGAGACCCAGTACTCC. As protein: CSAMAGSQETQYS.

This clonotype occurred many times. The chain uses TRBV12-3 or TRBV12-4 and TRBJ2-1, with D maybe TRBD1 (5 bases). Deletions cut 4 bases from V and 4 bases from J, with 5 bases between. CDR3 length: 12 amino acids. CDR3 DNA: TGTGCCAGCAGTTCAGGGTACAATGAGCAGTTCTTC. This codes for CASSSGYNEQFF.

V usage is TRBV23-1 and J usage is TRBJ2-1; D call uncertain. TRBV23-1 is classed as an ORF, of uncertain function. CDR3 size: 18 residues. Between the trimmed V and J ends, which lost 4 bases and 0 bases, there was a span of 19 bases. Here the CDR3 DNA reads TGCGCCAGCAGTCGACCCCCCCTAGGACCGAGCTCCTACAATGAGCAGTTCTTC. Protein product: CASSRPPLGPSSYNEQFF.

Many counts were recorded for this clonotype. V is TRBV20-1 and J is TRBJ1-1, with D unresolved. In germline, CDR1 is DFQATT, CDR2 SNEGSKA (reference sequence). V shed 0 bases and J shed 0 bases, with 11 bases lying between them. CDR3 size: 15 residues. The CDR3 loop reads CSARDLPGMNTEAFF. The CDR3 nucleotides are TGCAGTGCTAGAGATCTCCCGGGCATGAACACTGAAGCTTTCTTT.

The rearrangement joins TRBV21-1 to TRBJ2-1; the table assigns TRBD1, which was not confirmed against the DNA. TRBV21-1 corresponds to a pseudogene. The CDR3 runs 15 residues. CDR3 region: CASSAMGQGVNEQFF. CDR3 in DNA: TGTGCCAGCAGCGCCATGGGACAGGGAGTAAATGAGCAGTTCTTC.

The table lists this clonotype with a few counts. The J gene is TRBJ2-6, the V gene TRBV20-1; a weak D match, TRBD1 (6 bases). Trimming removed 3 bases from V and 0 bases from J, with 15 bases in between. Germline values: CDR1 DFQATT, CDR2 SNEGSKA (reference sequence). This CDR3 has 17 amino acids. CDR3 sequence: CSASRGTLSSGANVLTF. The CDR3 bases are TGCAGTGCTAGCCGAGGGACATTAAGCTCTGGGGCCAACGTCCTGACTTTC.

This clonotype came up a few times. The CDR3 loop is CASSREISDTQYF. DNA for the CDR3: TGTGCCAGCAGCCGGGAGATCTCCGATACGCAGTATTTT. V is TRBV7-3 and J is TRBJ2-3, with a possible D match to TRBD2 (6 bases). V was pared by 5 bases and J by 6 bases, with 12 bases between. CDR3 length: 13 residues. Germline CDR1 is SGHTA and CDR2 is FQGTGA.